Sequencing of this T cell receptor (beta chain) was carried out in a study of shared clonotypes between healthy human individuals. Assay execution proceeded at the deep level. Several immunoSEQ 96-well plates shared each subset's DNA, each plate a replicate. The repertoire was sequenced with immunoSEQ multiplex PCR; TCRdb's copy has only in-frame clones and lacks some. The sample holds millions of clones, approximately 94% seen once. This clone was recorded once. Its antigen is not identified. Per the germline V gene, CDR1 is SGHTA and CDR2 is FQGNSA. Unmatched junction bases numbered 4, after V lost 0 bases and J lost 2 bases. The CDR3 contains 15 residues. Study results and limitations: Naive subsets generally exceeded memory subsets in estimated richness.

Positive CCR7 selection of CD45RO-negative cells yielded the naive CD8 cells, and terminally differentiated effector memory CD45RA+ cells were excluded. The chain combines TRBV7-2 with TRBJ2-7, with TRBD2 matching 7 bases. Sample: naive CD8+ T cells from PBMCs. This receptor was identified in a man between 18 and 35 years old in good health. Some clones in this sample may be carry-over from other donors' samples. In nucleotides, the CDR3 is TGTGCCAGCAGCTTAGCGGGAGGGCCCCCCTACGAGCAGTACTTC. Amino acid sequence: CASSLAGGPPYEQYF.